The 22 T cell receptor beta chains presented below share a single source sample, sequenced in a study of CD8 T cells in cerebrospinal fluid in Alzheimer's disease (TCRdb year 2020). The library was built by means of 10x single-cell sequencing. Sequencing was performed on a NextSeq 550. The reads went through TCRdb reprocessing, and each CDR3 protein sequence gets one entry with no DNA. This sample's clone table shows approximately 800 distinct CDR3 sequences. The ten largest account for 15% to 20% of the sample. Sequences were obtained from cerebrospinal fluid. The receptors originated from a human donor with Parkinson's disease.

This clonotype shows up as large by frequency. The chain links TRBV6-6 to TRBJ1-3. CDR1 and CDR2 (germline): MNHNY, SVGAGI (reference sequence). The CDR3 runs 11 residues. The CDR3 here is CASSYGNTIYF.

This chain uses TRBV23-1 with TRBJ2-1; TCRdb gives TRBD2 as the D gene, but with no DNA this cannot be confirmed. TRBV23-1 is an ORF, with its function uncertain. This CDR3 has 18 residues. The CDR3 is CASEDALVRMSSYNEQFF.

Judged by frequency, this clonotype is medium-sized. CDR3 sequence reads: CASSQYRDPPYEQYF. V usage is TRBV16 and J usage is TRBJ2-7; TCRdb designates TRBD1, a call that cannot be tested without DNA. Germline V CDR1 and CDR2: KGHSY, FQNENV. The CDR3 has 15 amino acids. Combining the CDR3 with reference TRBV16 and TRBJ2-7 gives the whole variable domain GEEVAQTPKHLVRGEGQKAKLYCAPIKGHSYVFWYQQVLKNEFKFLISFQNENVFDETGMPKERFSAKCLPNSPCSLEIQATKLEDSAVYFCASSQYRDPPYEQYFGPGTRLTVT.

This clonotype is large by frequency. The chain links TRBV6-4 to TRBJ2-3; TCRdb's assignment of TRBD2 cannot be checked, as there is no DNA. The CDR3 has 16 amino acids. Germline CDR1 MRHNA, CDR2 SNTAGT. The chain's CDR3 is CASSDSAGGSTDTQYF.

This clonotype is deemed large by its frequency. The rearrangement joins TRBV20-1 to TRBJ1-2; TCRdb's D call of TRBD1 is untestable without DNA. The germline gives CDR1 DFQATT, CDR2 SNEGSKA (reference sequence). This CDR3 comprises 14 residues. CDR3 loop: CSAVPPGQGSGYTF.

By frequency, this clonotype registers medium-sized. CDR3 region: CASSVDRVGGETQYF. The chain has TRBV6-5 and TRBJ2-5; the D call of TRBD1 rests on TCRdb alone, since no DNA is present to check it. CDR1 MNHEY and CDR2 SVGAGI come from the germline V gene. There are 15 residues in the CDR3.

Frequency places this clonotype as large. The V gene is TRBV28, the J gene TRBJ2-7. Looked up from germline, CDR1 is MDHEN and CDR2 is SYDVKM. CDR3 length equals 13 residues. The CDR3 reads CASSPSAGYEQYF. Using reference TRBV28 and TRBJ2-7 for the parts outside the CDR3, the full variable domain is DVKVTQSSRYLVKRTGEKVFLECVQDMDHENMFWYRQDPGLGLRLIYFSYDVKMKEKGDIPEGYSVSREKKERFSLILESASTNQTSMYLCASSPSAGYEQYFGPGTRLTVT.

This clonotype is classed as large by frequency. The CDR3 sequence is CAWSPYPGGSGANVLTF. The rearrangement joins TRBV30 to TRBJ2-6. CDR3 size: 17 residues. Germline loops: CDR1 GTSNPN, CDR2 SVGIG (reference sequence).

This clonotype is called large (0.1 to 1%) based on its frequency. The CDR3 sequence: CAWGPGTGVSGELFF. The V gene is TRBV30, the J gene TRBJ2-2; TCRdb proposes TRBD1, but this gene call is untestable without DNA. This CDR3 has 15 amino acids. The germline CDR1 and CDR2 sequences are GTSNPN and SVGIG (reference sequence).

This clonotype is called large based on its frequency. The V gene is TRBV7-3, the J gene TRBJ2-5. The CDR3 has 12 amino acids. CDR1 is SGHTA and CDR2 is FQGTGA in the germline V gene. The chain's CDR3 is CASSLERETQYF.

Considering frequency, this clonotype is medium-sized. The chain couples TRBV6-6 to TRBJ1-4. CDR1 and CDR2 (germline): MNHNY, SVGAGI (reference sequence). The CDR3 extends over 15 amino acids. The CDR3 here is CASSRPEGSNEKLFF.

By frequency, this clonotype registers large (0.1 to 1%). V is TRBV9 and J is TRBJ2-7; no DNA is available, so the TRBD1 call from TCRdb remains unchecked. The CDR3 has 14 residues. The germline V gene encodes CDR1 SGDLS and CDR2 YYNGEE. This CDR3 reads CASSVGQGTYEQYF.

By frequency, this clonotype registers medium-sized. The chain uses TRBV14 and TRBJ2-5; TCRdb designates TRBD1, a call that cannot be tested without DNA. The CDR3 consists of 14 residues. CDR1 and CDR2 from the germline V gene are SGHDN and FVKESK. CDR3: CASSQWGLQETQYF.

By frequency, this clonotype registers medium-sized (0.01 to 0.1%). J is TRBJ2-2 and V is TRBV27; TCRdb outputs TRBD1, but without DNA this stays unchecked. Germline lookup yields CDR1 MNHEY and CDR2 SMNVEV (reference sequence). The CDR3 is made up of 16 amino acids. This chain's CDR3 is CASWGRRGQNTGELFF.

Frequency places this clonotype as medium-sized (0.01 to 0.1%). This chain joins TRBV20-1 and TRBJ1-2. Germline V gene lookup returns CDR1 DFQATT and CDR2 SNEGSKA (reference sequence). The CDR3 is 13 amino acids. The CDR3 sequence is CSAREDLIYGYTF.

This clonotype counts as medium-sized by frequency. The rearrangement joins TRBV27 to TRBJ2-7; TCRdb outputs TRBD2, but without DNA this stays unchecked. From germline, CDR1 is MNHEY and CDR2 SMNVEV (reference sequence). CDR3 length: 14 residues. The CDR3 is CASSHGGVGYEQYF.

The genes are TRBV19 and TRBJ2-3; TCRdb names TRBD1, which stays unverified in the absence of DNA. Germline V gene data show CDR1 as LNHDA and CDR2 as SQIVND (reference sequence). The CDR3 consists of 14 residues. The CDR3 is CASKEGGFTDTQYF.

In terms of frequency, this clonotype is large (0.1 to 1%). The CDR3 region is CSARVPGRGNSPLHF. This sequence joins TRBV20-1 and TRBJ1-6; TCRdb calls TRBD1, which cannot be checked without DNA. Per the germline V gene, CDR1 is DFQATT and CDR2 is SNEGSKA (reference sequence). The CDR3 extends over 15 amino acids.

The chain employs TRBV7-2 and TRBJ1-6; with no DNA, the TCRdb D assignment of TRBD1 cannot be verified. The CDR3 has 14 amino acids. From germline, CDR1 is SGHTA and CDR2 FQGNSA. Here the CDR3 reads CASSEDRALPPLHF.

This clonotype ranks as large in terms of frequency. The chain uses TRBV4-2 and TRBJ2-1; there is no DNA to check the TCRdb D call of TRBD2. Looked up from germline, CDR1 is LGHNA and CDR2 is YNFKEQ. The CDR3 sequence is 16 residues long. CDR3 amino acids: CASSQGGGGVLSEQFF.

This clonotype ranks as medium-sized in terms of frequency. This chain connects TRBV7-2 to TRBJ2-2; TCRdb's D gene call, TRBD2, goes unchecked for lack of DNA. Germline V CDR1 and CDR2: SGHTA, FQGNSA. This CDR3 contains 16 residues. Here the CDR3 reads CASSPWAGGNTGELFF.

This clonotype is deemed medium-sized by its frequency. The chain combines TRBV20-1 with TRBJ1-6; the TRBD1 assignment by TCRdb is unverifiable without DNA. The CDR3 runs 13 residues. From germline, CDR1 is DFQATT and CDR2 SNEGSKA (reference sequence). Here the CDR3 reads CSARDPQDSPLHF.